This T cell receptor beta chain emerged from a study of T-cell reconstitution after alpha-beta-depleted transplantation in children. Germline V CDR1 and CDR2: MGHRA, YSYEKL. Deletions cut 1 base from V and 5 bases from J, with 12 bases between. This CDR3 is 15 amino acids long. In this sample, this clonotype turned up a few times. TCRbeta library preparation incorporated unique molecular identifiers. One entry per CDR3 protein, called by TCRdb with MiXCR from the PCR reads. The sample shows about 370,000 distinct CDR3 sequences, 20% of them seen only once. The sequence was obtained from a human donor who donated a stem cell graft to a child with acute myeloid leukemia. The chain joins TRBV4-1 to TRBJ2-1; D not resolved. Material: PBMCs from the stem cell graft donor, obtained from the stem cell graft. CDR3 coding DNA: TGCGCCAGCAGCCAAGGTGGCCGATCAAACAATGAGCAGTTCTTC. This sequence encodes CASSQGGRSNNEQFF.